One T cell receptor beta chain is described in this entry. Both 60 Vbeta primers and 13 Jbeta primers went into the PCR. Original processing notes: Counted up in a later analysis, unique TCR beta chains came to about 80 million, with about 9.9 million shared. Assay: immunoSEQ multiplex PCR; the TCRdb copy retains only in-frame clones and omits some. V, J and clone size derive from that table, while D and trimming were established from the DNA sequence. The sample consists of 50,000 to 60,000 clones, roughly 80% of them appearing once. These data belong to a study of cytomegalovirus exposure and HLA in healthy donors. Across the whole study: An early release of data contained approximately 85 million unique TCRs, which came from HLA-typed donors.

Germline V gene lookup returns CDR1 MNHNS and CDR2 SASEGT. The CDR3 consists of 13 residues. Trimming stripped 6 bases from V and 4 bases from J, with 12 bases between. Source material: PBMCs. The chain employs TRBV6-1 and TRBJ1-1; D possibly corresponds to TRBD1 (5 bases). This TCR was sampled from a woman aged 40 to 50 in good health and CMV-seropositive. CDR3 sequence (DNA): TGTGCCAGCAGAGGGACTTGGGGCACTGAAGCTTTCTTT. Its protein product is CASRGTWGTEAFF.